This T cell receptor (beta chain) originates from a study of cytomegalovirus exposure and HLA in healthy donors. In the study overall: Genetic ancestry analysis placed around 76% of the 400 or so donors that were genotyped in the Caucasian-associated cluster. Overall study findings and caveats: In vitro experiments confirmed that three CMV-associated chains were specific for CMV antigens. Most TCR sequences were uncommon, yet certain public TCRs appeared in many donors.

About this clone itself: What it recognizes is unknown.

The PCR was carried out with 60 Vbeta primers and 13 Jbeta primers. This table comes from immunoSEQ multiplex PCR, and its TCRdb copy is limited to in-frame clones, with some not included. The table records some 40,000 clones, about 85% of them present only once. Sequencing was carried out using PBMCs. The TCR originated in a man aged 50 to 60 in good health and CMV-seronegative.

The CDR3 DNA reads as TGCGCCAGCAGCTTTAAAGGAGACGAGCAGTACTTC. This codes for CASSFKGDEQYF. This chain connects TRBV5-1 to TRBJ2-7; D is uncertain. V was clipped by 2 bases and J by 5 bases, with 8 bases between them. CDR3 length: 12 residues. The germline CDR1 and CDR2 sequences are SGHRS and YFSETQ.